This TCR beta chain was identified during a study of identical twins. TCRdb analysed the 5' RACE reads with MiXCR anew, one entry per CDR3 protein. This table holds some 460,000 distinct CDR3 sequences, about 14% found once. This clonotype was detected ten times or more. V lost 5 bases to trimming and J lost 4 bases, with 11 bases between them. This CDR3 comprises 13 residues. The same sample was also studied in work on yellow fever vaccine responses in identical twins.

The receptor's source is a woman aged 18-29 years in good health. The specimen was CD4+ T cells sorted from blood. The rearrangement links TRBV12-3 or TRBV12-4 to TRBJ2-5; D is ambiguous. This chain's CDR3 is CASSRTVGETQYF. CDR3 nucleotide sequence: TGTGCCAGCAGTAGAACCGTGGGAGAGACCCAGTACTTC.